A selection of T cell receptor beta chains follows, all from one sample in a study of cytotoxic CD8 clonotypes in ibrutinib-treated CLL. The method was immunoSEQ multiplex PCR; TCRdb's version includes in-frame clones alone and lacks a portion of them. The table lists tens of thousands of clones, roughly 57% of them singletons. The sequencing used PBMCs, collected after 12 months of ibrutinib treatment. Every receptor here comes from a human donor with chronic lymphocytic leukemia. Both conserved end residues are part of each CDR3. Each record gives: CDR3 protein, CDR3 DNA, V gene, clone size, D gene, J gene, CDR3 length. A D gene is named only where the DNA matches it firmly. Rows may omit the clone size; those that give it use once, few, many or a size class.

cdr3_aa: CASSLGGSPSEQYF
cdr3_nt: TGCGCCAGCAGCTTGGGCGGGAGTCCAAGCGAGCAGTACTTC
v_call: TRBV5-1
clone_size: NA
d_call: TRBD2
j_call: TRBJ2-7
cdr3_length: 14

cdr3_aa: CASKAREISEQYF
cdr3_nt: TGTGCCAGCAAGGCTAGGGAGATTTCCGAGCAGTACTTC
v_call: TRBV6-1
clone_size: NA
d_call: NA
j_call: TRBJ2-7
cdr3_length: 13

cdr3_aa: CASSLDTDTGELFF
cdr3_nt: TGTGCCAGCAGCTTAGACACGGACACCGGGGAGCTGTTTTTT
v_call: TRBV7-9
clone_size: NA
d_call: NA
j_call: TRBJ2-2
cdr3_length: 14

cdr3_aa: CASSLSGTSQETQYF
cdr3_nt: TGTGCCAGCAGCCTATCCGGGACTAGCCAAGAGACCCAGTACTTC
v_call: TRBV11-3
clone_size: NA
d_call: TRBD2
j_call: TRBJ2-5
cdr3_length: 15

cdr3_aa: CASSPRLSYGYTF
cdr3_nt: TGTGCCAGCTCCCCCCGACTGAGCTATGGCTACACCTTC
v_call: TRBV18
clone_size: NA
d_call: NA
j_call: TRBJ1-2
cdr3_length: 13

cdr3_aa: CASSYAGAEQYF
cdr3_nt: TGTGCCAGCAGTTACGCGGGGGCTGAGCAGTACTTC
v_call: TRBV6-6
clone_size: NA
d_call: NA
j_call: TRBJ2-7
cdr3_length: 12

cdr3_aa: CASSPRQRQTQHF
cdr3_nt: TGTGCCAGCAGTCCCAGACAGAGACAGACCCAGCATTTT
v_call: TRBV27
clone_size: few
d_call: NA
j_call: TRBJ1-5
cdr3_length: 13

cdr3_aa: CASSLAGQLTGELFF
cdr3_nt: TGCGCCAGCAGCCTGGCGGGACAGCTGACCGGGGAGCTGTTTTTT
v_call: TRBV5-1
clone_size: NA
d_call: NA
j_call: TRBJ2-2
cdr3_length: 15

cdr3_aa: CASSRDSTGATGELFF
cdr3_nt: TGTGCCAGCAGTCGGGACTCGACAGGGGCTACCGGGGAGCTGTTTTTT
v_call: TRBV28
clone_size: NA
d_call: TRBD1
j_call: TRBJ2-2
cdr3_length: 16

cdr3_aa: CASSPGVSGTSGIVQFF
cdr3_nt: TGTGCCAGCTCACCAGGGGTTTCCGGGACTAGCGGAATTGTGCAGTTCTTC
v_call: TRBV18
clone_size: once
d_call: TRBD2
j_call: TRBJ2-1
cdr3_length: 17

cdr3_aa: CASSIGDTYNEQFF
cdr3_nt: TGTGCCAGTAGTATAGGGGACACTTACAATGAGCAGTTCTTC
v_call: TRBV19
clone_size: NA
d_call: NA
j_call: TRBJ2-1
cdr3_length: 14

cdr3_aa: CASSSPGLAGALAYEQYF
cdr3_nt: TGTGCCAGCAGTTCCCCGGGACTAGCGGGAGCGTTAGCCTACGAGCAGTACTTC
v_call: TRBV28
clone_size: once
d_call: TRBD2
j_call: TRBJ2-7
cdr3_length: 18

cdr3_aa: CASSHGDRNYGYTF
cdr3_nt: TGCGCCAGCAGCCATGGGGACAGGAACTATGGCTACACCTTC
v_call: TRBV4-1
clone_size: NA
d_call: TRBD1
j_call: TRBJ1-2
cdr3_length: 14

cdr3_aa: CASSRAANTGELFF
cdr3_nt: TGTGCCAGCAGTCGGGCAGCGAACACCGGGGAGCTGTTTTTT
v_call: TRBV7-6
clone_size: NA
d_call: NA
j_call: TRBJ2-2
cdr3_length: 14

cdr3_aa: CSVGQGAAYEQYF
cdr3_nt: TGCAGCGTGGGACAGGGGGCAGCCTACGAGCAGTACTTC
v_call: TRBV29-1
clone_size: NA
d_call: TRBD1
j_call: TRBJ2-7
cdr3_length: 13

cdr3_aa: CAWSVKGAHGYTF
cdr3_nt: TGTGCCTGGAGTGTAAAGGGGGCCCATGGCTACACCTTC
v_call: TRBV30
clone_size: NA
d_call: TRBD1
j_call: TRBJ1-2
cdr3_length: 13

cdr3_aa: CASSEGARSYFTDTQYF
cdr3_nt: TGCGCCAGCAGTGAAGGGGCTCGGTCATATTTTACAGATACGCAGTATTTT
v_call: TRBV10-1
clone_size: NA
d_call: NA
j_call: TRBJ2-3
cdr3_length: 17

cdr3_aa: CAISAAAGTGVNTEAFF
cdr3_nt: TGTGCCATCAGTGCCGCGGCGGGGACAGGCGTGAACACTGAAGCTTTCTTT
v_call: TRBV10-3
clone_size: few
d_call: TRBD1
j_call: TRBJ1-1
cdr3_length: 17

cdr3_aa: CASSIWLADEQFF
cdr3_nt: TGTGCCAGTAGTATCTGGCTAGCCGATGAGCAGTTCTTC
v_call: TRBV19
clone_size: NA
d_call: NA
j_call: TRBJ2-1
cdr3_length: 13

cdr3_aa: CASSLAGTSGRKEDGELFF
cdr3_nt: TGTGCCAGCAGTTTGGCCGGGACTAGCGGGAGAAAGGAAGACGGGGAGCTGTTTTTT
v_call: TRBV27
clone_size: NA
d_call: TRBD2
j_call: TRBJ2-2
cdr3_length: 19

cdr3_aa: CASSRTSSSTDTQYF
cdr3_nt: TGTGCCAGCAGCCGGACTTCTTCTAGCACAGATACGCAGTATTTT
v_call: TRBV11-2
clone_size: few
d_call: NA
j_call: TRBJ2-3
cdr3_length: 15

cdr3_aa: CASSSTWQGRDEQFF
cdr3_nt: TGTGCCAGCAGCTCCACGTGGCAGGGGCGGGATGAGCAGTTCTTC
v_call: TRBV11-1
clone_size: NA
d_call: NA
j_call: TRBJ2-1
cdr3_length: 15

cdr3_aa: CASSLDRGESEQYF
cdr3_nt: TGTGCCAGCAGCCTCGACAGGGGTGAGAGCGAGCAGTACTTC
v_call: TRBV28
clone_size: NA
d_call: TRBD1
j_call: TRBJ2-7
cdr3_length: 14

cdr3_aa: CASKMYGGDGYTF
cdr3_nt: TGTGCCAGCAAGATGTATGGGGGTGACGGCTACACCTTC
v_call: TRBV28
clone_size: few
d_call: NA
j_call: TRBJ1-2
cdr3_length: 13

cdr3_aa: CASSIARGALNQPQHF
cdr3_nt: TGTGCCAGTAGTATAGCAAGGGGGGCCTTAAATCAGCCCCAGCATTTT
v_call: TRBV19
clone_size: NA
d_call: NA
j_call: TRBJ1-5
cdr3_length: 16

cdr3_aa: CASRLTGTSWGETQYF
cdr3_nt: TGTGCCAGCAGACTTACCGGGACTAGTTGGGGGGAGACCCAGTACTTC
v_call: TRBV28
clone_size: NA
d_call: TRBD2
j_call: TRBJ2-5
cdr3_length: 16

cdr3_aa: CASSFARNTEAFF
cdr3_nt: TGTGCCAGCAGCTTCGCGCGTAACACTGAAGCTTTCTTT
v_call: TRBV11-2
clone_size: few
d_call: NA
j_call: TRBJ1-1
cdr3_length: 13

cdr3_aa: CASTSGPLAGYNEQFF
cdr3_nt: TGTGCCAGCACCTCCGGTCCCCTAGCGGGCTACAATGAGCAGTTCTTC
v_call: TRBV5-5
clone_size: NA
d_call: TRBD2
j_call: TRBJ2-1
cdr3_length: 16

cdr3_aa: CSVESRDSGGYTF
cdr3_nt: TGCAGCGTTGAATCCCGGGACAGCGGGGGCTACACCTTC
v_call: TRBV29-1
clone_size: NA
d_call: TRBD1
j_call: TRBJ1-2
cdr3_length: 13

cdr3_aa: CASSQDPAGVANGYTF
cdr3_nt: TGTGCCAGCAGCCAAGATCCCGCAGGGGTTGCGAATGGCTACACCTTC
v_call: TRBV4-2
clone_size: NA
d_call: NA
j_call: TRBJ1-2
cdr3_length: 16

cdr3_aa: CASSEAGRPVAYGYTF
cdr3_nt: TGTGCCAGCAGTGAAGCGGGGCGACCGGTGGCCTATGGCTACACCTTC
v_call: TRBV6-1
clone_size: NA
d_call: NA
j_call: TRBJ1-2
cdr3_length: 16